Here is one T cell receptor (beta chain) with its context. The data were produced by immunoSEQ multiplex PCR, yet TCRdb's version contains in-frame clones alone and is incomplete. The sample records under 130,000 clones, 85% to 95% being singletons. This entry comes from a study of T cell changes during pregnancy in multiple sclerosis. Unmatched junction bases numbered 5, after V lost 3 bases and J lost 8 bases. Germline loops: CDR1 SGHTA, CDR2 FQGTGA. The CDR3 is 14 residues long. J is TRBJ1-2 and V is TRBV7-3; 11 bases are shared with TRBD1. The sample here was peripheral blood, taken after pregnancy. The sequence came from a female donor with multiple sclerosis, enrolled in a pregnancy study. The CDR3 DNA sequence: TGTGCCAGCAGCTTGGGACAGGGGGACGGGGGCTACACCTTC. It codes for CASSLGQGDGGYTF.